This T cell receptor beta chain was profiled in a study of cytomegalovirus exposure and HLA in healthy donors. The PCR had 60 Vbeta and 13 Jbeta primers. Generated by immunoSEQ multiplex PCR, the TCRdb table keeps only in-frame clones and is missing some. The repertoire holds 130,000 or so clones, 66% seen once, with under 7.5% in the top ten. This CDR3 region has 13 residues. Germline values: CDR1 MDHEN, CDR2 SYDVKM. V lost 11 bases to trimming and J lost 1 base, with 13 bases between them. The receptor comes from a woman in her sixties in good health and CMV-seronegative. The sequenced sample was PBMCs. This chain connects TRBV28 to TRBJ2-3; tentative D call: TRBD2 (5 bases). CDR3 nucleotides: TGTGCCGCCGAAGGAGGAGGCACAGATACGCAGTATTTT. It specifies CAAEGGGTDTQYF. Variable domain in full (rest from reference TRBV28 and TRBJ2-3): DVKVTQSSRYLVKRTGEKVFLECVQDMDHENMFWYRQDPGLGLRLIYFSYDVKMKEKGDIPEGYSVSREKKERFSLILESASTNQTSMYLCAAEGGGTDTQYFGPGTRLTVL.